The rows below give T cell receptor beta chains drawn from one sample of a study of T cell responses to AZD1222 COVID-19 vaccine. Clones were read by immunoSEQ multiplex PCR, and TCRdb kept only the in-frame ones, dropping some. The sample has 170,000 or so clones; around 87% are singletons. Sample: peripheral blood, taken on day 0 of AZD1222 vaccination. These receptors were obtained from an adult in good health. CDR3s include the opening cysteine and the closing phenylalanine or tryptophan. The order of the fields is J gene, D gene, clone size, V gene, CDR3 DNA, CDR3 protein. D genes are given only for firm matches. The listing skips clone size in some rows; elsewhere it reads once, few, many or a size class.

TRBJ1-6	NA	NA	TRBV28	TGTGCCAGCGGCCTAGGAGGGGCTAATAATTCACCCCTCCACTTT	CASGLGGANNSPLHF
TRBJ1-6	NA	few	TRBV5-6	TGTGCCAGCAGCTTGGGGGTTTATTATAATTCACCCCTCCACTTT	CASSLGVYYNSPLHF
TRBJ2-1	NA	once	TRBV5-5	TGTGCCAGCAGCCCGACAGTCGATCTCTCCTACAATGAGCAGTTCTTC	CASSPTVDLSYNEQFF
TRBJ1-2	NA	NA	TRBV9	TGTGCCAGCAGCTTCACCGGGGGGCAGGCCGTGGGCTACACCTTC	CASSFTGGQAVGYTF
TRBJ2-7	NA	NA	TRBV29-1	TGCAGCGTTGAAATCCTAGGCGAGCAGTACTTC	CSVEILGEQYF
TRBJ2-7	NA	NA	TRBV7-8	TGTGCCAGCAGCTCCTCGACAGGAAGTGGCGAGCAGTACTTC	CASSSSTGSGEQYF
TRBJ1-6	NA	few	TRBV29-1	TGCAGCGTTGAAGATCGTTCTGCTTACAGGTCATCCAATTCACCCCTCCACTTT	CSVEDRSAYRSSNSPLHF
TRBJ1-4	TRBD1	NA	TRBV18	TGTGCCAGCTCACCACCGGCCAGGGGGTTTAATGAAAAACTGTTTTTT	CASSPPARGFNEKLFF
TRBJ2-1	NA	NA	TRBV6-5	TGTGCCAGCAGTTATGCCGTAAAAGACCAGTTCTTC	CASSYAVKDQFF
TRBJ2-7	TRBD2	NA	TRBV3-1/TRBV3-2	TGTGCCAGCAGCCAACTATTCCGACTAGCGGGGGGTTACGAGCAGTACTTC	CASSQLFRLAGGYEQYF
TRBJ1-1	NA	once	TRBV20-1	TGCAGTGCTAGTCCCTTACGAGTGATGAACACTGGAGCTTTCTTT	CSASPLRVMNTGAFF
TRBJ2-2	TRBD2	NA	TRBV7-9	TGTGCCAGCAGCTTACCGGGAGCGGGAGGCTCCGGGGAGCTGTTTTTT	CASSLPGAGGSGELFF
TRBJ1-2	NA	NA	TRBV29-1	TGCAGCGTTGGGAGCGCGGGCTACACCTTC	CSVGSAGYTF
TRBJ2-7	TRBD1	NA	TRBV7-9	TGTGCCAGCAGCTTGGAAGGGACAGGGAGCTCCTACGAGCAGTACTTC	CASSLEGTGSSYEQYF
TRBJ1-2	NA	NA	TRBV5-8	TGTGCCAGCAGCTTGGAACTGGGAACCTATGGCTACACCTTC	CASSLELGTYGYTF
TRBJ1-3	NA	NA	TRBV3-1/TRBV3-2	TGTGCCAGCAGTCTGAGGGGGGAAGGGAACACCATATATTTT	CASSLRGEGNTIYF
TRBJ2-7	NA	few	TRBV7-8	TGTGCCAGCAGCTCCCCCGGACCCGCCTACGAGCAGTACTTC	CASSSPGPAYEQYF
TRBJ1-1	NA	NA	TRBV11-2	TGTGCCAGCAGCGGGACCAGGGGAGACACTGAAGCTTTCTTT	CASSGTRGDTEAFF
TRBJ2-1	TRBD2	few	TRBV7-6	TGTGCCAGCAGCTTACGGGGGGGGAAGAGCTCCTACAATGAGCAGTTCTTC	CASSLRGGKSSYNEQFF
TRBJ2-4	NA	NA	TRBV27	TGTGCCAGCAGTTTAAGGTCCCTCGGAGCCAAAAACATTCAGTACTTC	CASSLRSLGAKNIQYF
TRBJ2-7	TRBD1	NA	TRBV5-1	TGCGCCAGCAGCTTCCGGGACAGCTACTACGAGCAGTACTTC	CASSFRDSYYEQYF
TRBJ1-3	NA	once	TRBV5-8	TGTGCCAGCAGCTTGGGACGGGGAAACACCATATATTTT	CASSLGRGNTIYF
TRBJ2-3	TRBD2	NA	TRBV11-3	TGTGCCAGCAGCTTAGAAGGTAGCGGGCGACTACAACCTCCCACAGATACGCAGTATTTT	CASSLEGSGRLQPPTDTQYF
TRBJ1-6	NA	NA	TRBV7-9	TGTGCCAGCAGCTACTCGCCCTCACCCCTCCACTTT	CASSYSPSPLHF
TRBJ2-2	TRBD2	NA	TRBV18	TGTGCCAGCTCACCACCCGGGAGGGCGACCGGGGAGCTGTTTTTT	CASSPPGRATGELFF
TRBJ1-1	NA	NA	TRBV28	TGTGCCAGCAGATGGACAGTGAACACTGAAGCTTTCTTT	CASRWTVNTEAFF
TRBJ1-1	TRBD1	NA	TRBV12-5	TGTGCTAGTGGCGCGGACAGGATGAACACTGAAGCTTTCTTT	CASGADRMNTEAFF
TRBJ1-1	NA	few	TRBV7-9	TGTGCCAGCAGCTTAGCGCTGAACACTGAAGCTTTCTTT	CASSLALNTEAFF
TRBJ1-6	TRBD1	once	TRBV5-1	TGCGCCAGCAGCCCCCAGGGGGAGGGCTCCTATAATTCACCCCTCCACTTT	CASSPQGEGSYNSPLHF
TRBJ2-1	TRBD1	NA	TRBV6-4	TGTGCCAGCCCAGAGGGGGCCAATGAGCAGTTCTTC	CASPEGANEQFF
TRBJ2-1	NA	NA	TRBV5-5	TGTGCCAGCAGCTTGGTTGTCAAGACTATCGGTAATGAGCAGTTCTTC	CASSLVVKTIGNEQFF
TRBJ1-2	NA	NA	TRBV5-4	TGTGCCAGCAGCTTGGATATGCGGTACGCTAACTATGGCTACACCTTC	CASSLDMRYANYGYTF
TRBJ2-7	TRBD1	NA	TRBV27	TGTGCCAGCAGTTCGGTGGGACAGGGGAACGAGCAGTACTTC	CASSSVGQGNEQYF
TRBJ1-6	NA	once	TRBV20-1	TGCAGTGCTAGTAGGCTTAGTTTGGGGACTAATTCACCCCTCCACTTT	CSASRLSLGTNSPLHF
TRBJ1-1	NA	many	TRBV2	TGTGCCAGCAAGGGCCACAACACTGAAGCTTTCTTT	CASKGHNTEAFF
TRBJ2-3	NA	NA	TRBV9	TGTGCCAGCAGCGTAGGCCCCCTCCCCCGCACAGATACGCAGTATTTT	CASSVGPLPRTDTQYF
TRBJ2-7	TRBD1	NA	TRBV5-1	TGCGCCAGCAGCGAGGGACAGATGTTCCCCTACGAGCAGTACTTC	CASSEGQMFPYEQYF
TRBJ1-1	TRBD1	NA	TRBV6-6	TGTGCCAGCAGCCAGGACAGGGAGACTGAAGCTTTCTTT	CASSQDRETEAFF
TRBJ1-3	TRBD1	NA	TRBV9	TGTGCCAGCAGCCCCCGACAGGGAGAGAACACCATATATTTT	CASSPRQGENTIYF
TRBJ2-1	TRBD2	NA	TRBV30	TGTGCCTGGAGTGTAATTAATCCGCGGGAGGGCCGTAATGAGCAGTTCTTC	CAWSVINPREGRNEQFF
TRBJ1-1	TRBD1	NA	TRBV6-5	TGTGCCAGCAGTTACTCTCGGGCAGGGGGGGTCACTGAAGCTTTCTTT	CASSYSRAGGVTEAFF
TRBJ1-6	NA	once	TRBV28	TGTGCCAGCAGTCGCCTAGGGAGATCTTCACCCCTCCACTTT	CASSRLGRSSPLHF
TRBJ1-4	NA	few	TRBV18	TGTGCCAGCTCCCCCCGCGGGGAGGCGGCTGAAAAACTGTTTTTT	CASSPRGEAAEKLFF
TRBJ2-1	TRBD2	NA	TRBV12-5	TGTGCTAGTGGTTTGTCCCGTGGAGGGACTAGCGGGGCGAGCTCCTACAATGAGCAGTTCTTC	CASGLSRGGTSGASSYNEQFF
TRBJ1-5	TRBD1	NA	TRBV27	TGTGCCAGCAGTAGCAGCGGACAGGGGAGGAATCAGCCCCAGCATTTT	CASSSSGQGRNQPQHF
TRBJ2-2	TRBD2	NA	TRBV4-1	TGCGCCAGCAGCCAGGGGTCGGGGACTAGCGGGAGGGCCATCACCGGGGAGCTGTTTTTT	CASSQGSGTSGRAITGELFF
TRBJ2-7	NA	few	TRBV27	TGTGCCAGCAGTTTATCGGGTCGCGAGCAGTACTTC	CASSLSGREQYF
TRBJ1-1	NA	NA	TRBV19	TGTGCCAGTAGTATCCCCGGGAACACTGAAGCTTTCTTT	CASSIPGNTEAFF
TRBJ1-1	NA	NA	TRBV5-1	TGCGCCAGCAGCTTTACAGTTAACACTGAAGCTTTCTTT	CASSFTVNTEAFF
TRBJ1-2	NA	NA	TRBV7-2	TGTGCCAGCAGCTCGGGTGATGGCTATGGCTACACCTTC	CASSSGDGYGYTF
TRBJ1-3	NA	NA	TRBV18	TGTGCCAGCTCACCCGGGGTAGGAAACACCATATATTTT	CASSPGVGNTIYF
TRBJ1-2	NA	few	TRBV24-1	TGTGCCACCAGTGATACGGCCCAGGGGGGCTACACCTTC	CATSDTAQGGYTF
TRBJ2-7	TRBD1	NA	TRBV19	TGTGCCAGTAGCCTCACAGGGGCTGGACTCGAGCAGTACTTC	CASSLTGAGLEQYF
TRBJ2-7	NA	NA	TRBV7-2	TGTGCCAGCAGCTCGACAGCCTACTACGAGCAGTACTTC	CASSSTAYYEQYF
TRBJ2-5	NA	NA	TRBV7-8	TGTGCCAGCAGCTTTAACCCACCAGAGACCCAGTACTTC	CASSFNPPETQYF
TRBJ1-2	NA	NA	TRBV28	TGTGCCAGCAGTTTAACCGGGATTCGGTATGGCTACACCTTC	CASSLTGIRYGYTF